This T cell receptor beta chain appears in the sequencing data of a study of blood T cell repertoires in COVID-19. Study as a whole: COVID-19 samples, acute and convalescent, were from the United States, Italy and Spain.

CDR1 and CDR2 from the germline V gene are LNHDA and SQIVND (reference sequence). The V gene end was trimmed by 3 bases and the J gene end by 0 bases; junction bases not matched to a gene: 6. The CDR3 length is 16 residues. In assigning cohorts, the study relied on participant-reported clinical history. Cohort 3 donors were reported recovered after two negative PCRs, clearance, or symptom resolution. Sequencing was performed with immunoSEQ multiplex PCR; in TCRdb, only in-frame clones are kept and a portion is missing. Here the sample spans more than 300,000 clones, roughly 91% being singletons. The V gene is TRBV19, the J gene TRBJ2-3; 7 bases are shared with TRBD2. The sequencing sample was made of PBMCs or T cells enriched from blood (not recorded which). This clonotype was sampled from a woman aged 25 to 39 who had recovered from COVID-19. Here the CDR3 reads CASSIALAASTDTQYF. In DNA, the CDR3 is TGTGCCAGTAGTATTGCTCTAGCGGCTAGCACAGATACGCAGTATTTT.